This TCR beta chain was obtained from a study of blood T cell repertoires in COVID-19. About the research overall: Acute and convalescent COVID-19 samples came from the United States, Italy and Spain. PBMCs, B-cell-depleted T cells, or T cells were the source of the cDNA or gDNA that made up the material.

Per the study methods: Counts of nucleated cells, estimated from reference gene primer amplification, were obtained. Using immunoSEQ multiplex PCR, the repertoire was profiled, and TCRdb retains in-frame clones only, with some absent. D and trimming were read from the DNA, whereas the V and J calls and clone size are those reported in that table. The sample includes roughly 180,000 clones, approximately 80% of them seen just once. With 9 bases clipped from V and 4 bases from J, the junction kept 7 bases outside the gene matches. CDR1 SGHVS and CDR2 FNYEAQ come from the germline V gene. The CDR3 totals 13 residues.

This TCR was sampled from a woman aged 45-59 years with active or convalescent COVID-19. The V gene is TRBV7-6, the J gene TRBJ1-1; 8 nucleotides agree with TRBD1. Input material: peripheral blood. CDR3 in amino acids: CASARGRGTEAFF. The CDR3 bases are TGTGCCAGTGCCAGGGGGCGCGGCACTGAAGCTTTCTTT.